This note documents a single T cell receptor (beta chain) sequence. This CDR3 spans 15 amino acids. Trimming stripped 0 bases from V and 2 bases from J, with 11 bases between. Looked up from germline, CDR1 is SGHRS and CDR2 is YFSETQ. TCRdb keeps only in-frame clones here, not all; method: immunoSEQ multiplex PCR. Seen here are 200,000 to 250,000 clones, 70% to 90% observed once, and the top ten hold approximately 2.6%. The record originates from a study of blood T cell repertoires in COVID-19. Overall study context: Sites in the United States, Italy and Spain provided acute and convalescent COVID-19 samples.

This clonotype was obtained from a man aged 30 to 45 with COVID-19, enrolled during active disease. Source material: peripheral blood. The chain couples TRBV5-1 to TRBJ1-1; D not resolved. CDR3 residues: CASSLDGGFNTEAFF. The CDR3 nucleotides are TGCGCCAGCAGCTTGGACGGAGGCTTCAACACTGAAGCTTTCTTT.